These 18 T cell receptor beta chains were sequenced from one sample in a study of CD8 T cells in ankylosing spondylitis. From the 5' RACE reads, TCRdb called clonotypes with MiXCR, one entry per CDR3 protein. The sample yields a few hundred thousand distinct CDR3 sequences, 15% to 20% seen once. Whole-study findings and limits: Apparently characteristic of ankylosing spondylitis blood was a TCR beta motif (roughly eight highly homologous variants).

The antigens of these receptors remain unknown. The sequencing input was blood, either unsorted or a sorted T cell fraction (not recorded which). The origin of the receptors is a male donor with ankylosing spondylitis.

This clonotype was found a few times. The chain is built from TRBV6-5 and TRBJ1-2; D possibly corresponds to TRBD1 (5 bases). The CDR3 is 15 amino acids. Germline values: CDR1 MNHEY, CDR2 SVGAGI. V lost 4 bases to trimming and J lost 6 bases, with 18 bases between them. CDR3 sequence (DNA): TGTGCCAGCAGTTTTCTCCCTTCGGGGGTTGATGGCTACACCTTC. This codes for CASSFLPSGVDGYTF.

This clonotype was found a few times. CDR3 region: CASSTGLQYEQYF. The CDR3 DNA follows: TGTGCCAGCAGTACGGGACTCCAATACGAGCAGTACTTC. The rearrangement joins TRBV12-3 or TRBV12-4 to TRBJ2-7; D is possibly TRBD2 (6 bases). The CDR3 runs 13 residues. The V and J ends lost 5 bases and 4 bases respectively, with 12 bases between them.

This clonotype showed up just a few times. V usage is TRBV7-8 and J usage is TRBJ2-7; 14 bases are a match to TRBD2. The length of the CDR3 is 16 residues. Germline V gene data show CDR1 as SGHVS and CDR2 as FQNEAQ. V dropped 7 bases and J dropped 3; count of bases not matched to a gene: 8. CDR3 protein: CASNPEGLAGGYEQYF. The CDR3 DNA reads TGTGCCAGCAACCCAGAAGGACTAGCGGGAGGCTACGAGCAGTACTTC.

This clonotype was detected many times. The chain joins TRBV4-3 to TRBJ2-7; no firm D call. Trimming left V 0 bases short and J 1 base short, with 7 bases between. The CDR3 contains 14 residues. CDR1 and CDR2 from the germline V gene are LGHNA and YSLEER. CDR3 residues: CASSQDVSSYEQYF. CDR3 in DNA: TGCGCCAGCAGCCAAGATGTCAGTTCCTACGAGCAGTACTTC.

The chain combines TRBV9 with TRBJ2-1; 9 nucleotides align to TRBD2. CDR1 and CDR2 from the germline V gene are SGDLS and YYNGEE. V gave up 3 bases and J gave up 3 bases; unmatched junction bases: 4. The CDR3 spans 15 residues. CDR3 region: CASSASGEHYNEQFF. CDR3 coding DNA: TGTGCCAGCAGCGCTAGCGGGGAACACTACAATGAGCAGTTCTTC. Supplemented by reference TRBV9 and TRBJ2-1, the full variable domain reads DSGVTQTPKHLITATGQRVTLRCSPRSGDLSVYWYQQSLDQGLQFLIQYYNGEERAKGNILERFSAQQFPDLHSELNLSSLELGDSALYFCASSASGEHYNEQFFGPGTRLTVL.

This clonotype was seen a few times. The chain recombines TRBV4-1 with TRBJ2-3, with 8 nucleotides matching TRBD2. Trimming took 2 bases from V and 6 from J; bases not matched to a gene: 16. The CDR3 covers 18 residues. CDR1 MGHRA and CDR2 YSYEKL come from the germline V gene. CDR3 sequence reads: CASSQRSETSGGRDTQYF. The CDR3 DNA follows: TGCGCCAGCAGCCAAAGATCCGAAACTAGCGGCGGCAGGGATACGCAGTATTTT.

This chain uses TRBV10-2 with TRBJ2-7; D not certain. The CDR3 totals 14 residues. Trimming stripped 0 bases from V and 3 bases from J, with 9 bases between. Germline lookup yields CDR1 WSHSY and CDR2 SAAADI. The CDR3 here is CASSESNSLYEQYF. DNA of the CDR3: TGCGCCAGCAGTGAGTCTAACAGTCTCTACGAGCAGTACTTC.

This clonotype was found many times. CDR3 DNA sequence: TGTGCCAGCAGTTTATCCAGGGATAATGAGCAGTTCTTC. As protein: CASSLSRDNEQFF. The chain links TRBV27 to TRBJ2-1; D is perhaps TRBD1 (5 bases). V lost 0 bases to trimming and J lost 7 bases, with 7 bases between them. Germline CDR1 and CDR2: MNHEY and SMNVEV (reference sequence). This CDR3 is 13 amino acids long.

CDR3 DNA: TGTGCCAGCAGCCCCCCGGGCAGGGCGGACGAGCAGTACTTC. This translates into CASSPPGRADEQYF. The V gene is TRBV13, the J gene TRBJ2-7, with D perhaps TRBD1 (5 bases). Germline loops: CDR1 PRHDT, CDR2 FYEKMQ (reference sequence). This CDR3 spans 14 amino acids. Trimming cost V 5 bases and J 5 bases, with 16 bases left between them.

The V call is TRBV6-2 or TRBV6-3, the J call TRBJ1-1; no clear D. Trimming removed 5 bases at V and 2 bases at J, with 12 bases between. Per germline, CDR1 MNHEY and CDR2 SVGEGT. This CDR3 contains 14 residues. The CDR3 reads CASSVVSSNTEAFF. The CDR3 nucleotides read TGTGCCAGCAGTGTGGTCAGCTCCAACACTGAAGCTTTCTTT.

This clonotype turned up a few times. This chain joins TRBV29-1 and TRBJ2-7; unclear D gene. CDR3 length: 13 residues. V gave up 4 bases and J gave up 4 bases, with 14 bases separating them. The germline gives CDR1 SQVTM, CDR2 ANQGSEA. CDR3 DNA sequence: TGCAGCGTTGTTGGCTCAGAGGCGTACGAGCAGTACTTC. Amino acids: CSVVGSEAYEQYF.

The V and J genes are TRBV9 and TRBJ2-2, with 11 bases lining up with TRBD2. Germline CDR1 reads SGDLS; CDR2 reads YYNGEE. V lost 2 bases, J lost 6 bases, and 3 bases stayed unmatched. CDR3 length: 15 amino acids. The CDR3 nucleotides are TGTGCCAGCAGCGTTAGCGGGGGGGCGGCCGGGGAGCTGTTTTTT. As protein: CASSVSGGAAGELFF.

The chain carries TRBV13 and TRBJ1-2; TRBD1 is a possible D gene (5 bases). This CDR3 is built from 14 residues. Per the germline V gene, CDR1 is PRHDT and CDR2 is FYEKMQ (reference sequence). With 4 bases removed from V and 3 bases from J, the gap between germline ends came to 12 bases. The CDR3 coding sequence is TGTGCCAGCAGCTCCTCCCCGGGGGACTATGGCTACACCTTC. Translating it yields CASSSSPGDYGYTF. Using reference TRBV13 and TRBJ1-2 for the parts outside the CDR3, the full variable domain is AAGVIQSPRHLIKEKRETATLKCYPIPRHDTVYWYQQGPGQDPQFLISFYEKMQSDKGSIPDRFSAQQFSDYHSELNMSSLELGDSALYFCASSSSPGDYGYTFGSGTRLTVV.

The chain uses TRBV24-1 and TRBJ2-1; D not certain. Between the trimmed V and J ends, which lost 11 bases and 0 bases, there was a span of 16 bases. In germline, CDR1 is KGHDR, CDR2 SFDVKD. This CDR3 is built from 15 residues. CDR3 amino acids: CAISSRISSYNEQFF. For the CDR3, the DNA is TGTGCCATATCGTCCCGGATAAGCTCCTACAATGAGCAGTTCTTC.

This chain uses TRBV12-3 or TRBV12-4 with TRBJ2-7, with D possibly being TRBD1 (5 bases). The V gene lost 6 bases and the J gene lost 6 bases, with 12 bases spanning the gap. This CDR3 contains 12 residues. CDR3: CASSPRAPEQYF. In DNA form, the CDR3 reads TGTGCCAGCAGCCCCAGGGCTCCCGAGCAGTACTTC.

This chain connects TRBV3-1 to TRBJ1-1; no reliable D call. The V gene lost 1 base and the J gene lost 4 bases, with 10 bases spanning the gap. This CDR3 is 14 amino acids long. CDR1 and CDR2 from the germline V gene are LGHDT and YNNKEL (reference sequence). As DNA, the CDR3 is TGTGCCAGCAGCCAAGTAGCGGGGTTCACTGAAGCTTTCTTT. It specifies CASSQVAGFTEAFF.

This clonotype was seen only a few times. The rearrangement joins TRBV3-1 to TRBJ2-1, with D unresolved. V was clipped by 4 bases and J by 5 bases, with 9 bases between them. This CDR3 contains 13 residues. Germline CDR1 LGHDT, CDR2 YNNKEL (reference sequence). The CDR3 region is CASSLDNHNEQFF. The CDR3 coding sequence is TGTGCCAGCAGCCTAGACAACCACAATGAGCAGTTCTTC.

The genes are TRBV4-1 and TRBJ1-1; no clear D. Trimming left V 3 bases short and J 3 bases short, with 8 bases between. Per the germline V gene, CDR1 is MGHRA and CDR2 is YSYEKL. The CDR3 extends over 13 amino acids. The CDR3 nucleotides read TGCGCCAGCAGCCAGGGTTTGGACACTGAAGCTTTCTTT. It translates to CASSQGLDTEAFF.